This T cell receptor beta chain was found in a study of CD8 T cells in Susac syndrome. Study at large: Sequenced Susac syndrome patients included 5 or 6 with clinically active disease and eight in remission. When blood was drawn, patients with Susac syndrome were on intravenous immunoglobulin alone, on corticosteroids, or therapy-naive. Study observations and caveats: In Susac syndrome, CD4+ T cell repertoires lacked any clonal expansion.

Regarding this clonotype: Antigen specificity is unknown.

In germline, CDR1 is MDHEN, CDR2 SYDVKM. Trimming shortened V by 8 bases and J by 6 bases, and 20 bases separated the two germline ends. This CDR3 comprises 15 residues. RNA, at about 0.45 to 1 ug, was reverse transcribed with random hexamers. Via MiXCR, TCRdb re-called the immunoSEQ multiplex PCR reads, giving one row per CDR3 protein. The table lists 130,000 or so distinct CDR3 sequences, 96% of them singletons, with 0.12% to 0.15% in the top ten. TEMRA cells were FACS-enriched and CD8+ and CD4+ T cells negatively isolated. The sample was CD4+ T cells from PBMCs. The sequence was collected from a human donor with Susac syndrome. The chain carries TRBV28 and TRBJ2-1; D might be TRBD2 (5 bases). The DNA for the CDR3 is TGTGCCAGCTATACGGGGTGGGAGAAAGGCAATGAGCAGTTCTTC. Its translation is CASYTGWEKGNEQFF.